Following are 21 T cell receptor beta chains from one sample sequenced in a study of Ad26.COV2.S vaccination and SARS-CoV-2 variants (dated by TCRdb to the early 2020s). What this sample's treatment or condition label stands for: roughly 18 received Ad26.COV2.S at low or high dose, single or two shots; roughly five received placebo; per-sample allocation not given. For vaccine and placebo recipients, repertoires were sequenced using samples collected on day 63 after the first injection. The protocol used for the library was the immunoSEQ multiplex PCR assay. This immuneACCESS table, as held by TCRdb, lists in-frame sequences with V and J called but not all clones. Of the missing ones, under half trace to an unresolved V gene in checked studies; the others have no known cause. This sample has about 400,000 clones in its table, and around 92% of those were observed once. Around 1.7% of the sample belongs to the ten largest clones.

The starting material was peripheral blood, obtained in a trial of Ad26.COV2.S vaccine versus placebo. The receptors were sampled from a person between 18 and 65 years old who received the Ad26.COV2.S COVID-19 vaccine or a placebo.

CDR3 nucleotide sequence: TGCGCCAGCAGCCATGGACCGGGACAGGGGGCGTTCATTGGTTCACCCCTCCACTTT. This gives the protein CASSHGPGQGAFIGSPLHF. This sequence joins TRBV4-3 and TRBJ1-6; 12 bases are shared with TRBD1. With V trimmed by 3 bases and J by 9 bases, 15 bases remained unmatched. Germline lookup yields CDR1 LGHNA and CDR2 YSLEER. The CDR3 runs to 19 residues.

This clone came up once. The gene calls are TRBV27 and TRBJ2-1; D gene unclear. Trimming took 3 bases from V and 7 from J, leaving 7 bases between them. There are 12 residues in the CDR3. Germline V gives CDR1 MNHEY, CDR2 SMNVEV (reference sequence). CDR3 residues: CASSFGSNEQFF. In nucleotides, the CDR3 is TGTGCCAGCAGTTTCGGGTCAAATGAGCAGTTCTTC.

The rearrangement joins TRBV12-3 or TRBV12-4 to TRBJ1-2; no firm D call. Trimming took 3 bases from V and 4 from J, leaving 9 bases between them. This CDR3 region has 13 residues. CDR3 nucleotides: TGTGCCAGCAGTTTGCAGCTCTCCTATGGCTACACCTTC. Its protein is CASSLQLSYGYTF.

The CDR3 sequence: CASTRGATNEKLFF. The CDR3 DNA sequence: TGTGCCAGTACTCGTGGGGCAACTAATGAAAAACTGTTTTTT. The chain carries TRBV19 and TRBJ1-4; D is uncertain. Germline V gene lookup returns CDR1 LNHDA and CDR2 SQIVND (reference sequence). The length of the CDR3 is 14 residues. The ends were cut back, 7 bases at V and 0 bases at J, with 9 bases in the middle.

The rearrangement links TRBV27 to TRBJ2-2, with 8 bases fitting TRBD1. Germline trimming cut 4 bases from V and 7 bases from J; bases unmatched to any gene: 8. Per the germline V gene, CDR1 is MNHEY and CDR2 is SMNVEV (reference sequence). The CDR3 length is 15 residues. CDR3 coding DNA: TGTGCCAGCAGTTCCCGACAGGGGTGGAGCGGGGAGCTGTTTTTT. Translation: CASSSRQGWSGELFF.

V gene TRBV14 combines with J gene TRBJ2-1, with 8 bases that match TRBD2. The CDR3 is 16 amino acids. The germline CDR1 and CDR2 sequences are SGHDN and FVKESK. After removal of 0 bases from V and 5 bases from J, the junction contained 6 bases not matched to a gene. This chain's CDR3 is CASSQEGGGTDNEQFF. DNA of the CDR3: TGTGCCAGCAGCCAAGAAGGCGGGGGGACCGACAATGAGCAGTTCTTC.

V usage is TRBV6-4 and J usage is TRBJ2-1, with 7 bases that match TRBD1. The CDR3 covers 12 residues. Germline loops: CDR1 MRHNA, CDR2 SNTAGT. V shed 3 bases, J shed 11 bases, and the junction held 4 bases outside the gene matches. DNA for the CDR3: TGTGCCAGCAGTGAAGTGACAGGGAAGCAGTTCTTC. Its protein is CASSEVTGKQFF.

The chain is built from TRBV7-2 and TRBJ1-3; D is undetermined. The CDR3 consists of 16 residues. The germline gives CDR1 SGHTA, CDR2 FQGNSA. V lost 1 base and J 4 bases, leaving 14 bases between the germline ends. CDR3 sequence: CASSLEALRGGNTIYF. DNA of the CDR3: TGTGCCAGCAGCTTAGAAGCACTGCGAGGAGGAAACACCATATATTTT.

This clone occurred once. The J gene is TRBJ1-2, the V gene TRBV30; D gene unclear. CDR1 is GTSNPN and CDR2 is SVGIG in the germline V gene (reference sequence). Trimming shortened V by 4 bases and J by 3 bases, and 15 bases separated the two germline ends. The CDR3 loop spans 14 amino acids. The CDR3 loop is CAWTVQGSHYGYTF. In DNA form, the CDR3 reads TGTGCCTGGACGGTCCAAGGGTCTCACTATGGCTACACCTTC.

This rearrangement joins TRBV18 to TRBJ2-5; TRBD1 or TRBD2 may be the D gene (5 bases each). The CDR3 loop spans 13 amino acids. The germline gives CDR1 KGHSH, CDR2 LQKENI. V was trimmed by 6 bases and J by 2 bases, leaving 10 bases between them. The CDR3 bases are TGTGCCAGCTCCTTTGGGGGACAAGAGACCCAGTACTTC. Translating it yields CASSFGGQETQYF. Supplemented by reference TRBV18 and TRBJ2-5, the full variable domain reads NAGVMQNPRHLVRRRGQEARLRCSPMKGHSHVYWYRQLPEEGLKFMVYLQKENIIDESGMPKERFSAEFPKEGPSILRIQQVVRGDSAAYFCASSFGGQETQYFGPGTRLLVL.

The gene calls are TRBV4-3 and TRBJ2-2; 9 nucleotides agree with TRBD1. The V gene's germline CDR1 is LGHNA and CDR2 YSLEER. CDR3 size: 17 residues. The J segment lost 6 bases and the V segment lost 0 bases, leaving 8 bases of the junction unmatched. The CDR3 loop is CASSQDLTGGRSGELFF. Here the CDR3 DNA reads TGCGCCAGCAGCCAAGATCTGACAGGGGGAAGATCCGGGGAGCTGTTTTTT.

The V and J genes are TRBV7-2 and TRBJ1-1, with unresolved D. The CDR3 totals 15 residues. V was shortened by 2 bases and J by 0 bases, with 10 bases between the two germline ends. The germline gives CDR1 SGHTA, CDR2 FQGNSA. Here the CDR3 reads CASSLLGHLNTEAFF. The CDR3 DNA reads TGTGCCAGCAGCTTATTAGGTCATTTGAACACTGAAGCTTTCTTT.

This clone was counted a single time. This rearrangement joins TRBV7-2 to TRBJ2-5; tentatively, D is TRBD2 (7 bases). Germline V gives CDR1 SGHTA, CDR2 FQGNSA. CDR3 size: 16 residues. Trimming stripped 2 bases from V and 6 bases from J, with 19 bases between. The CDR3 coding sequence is TGTGCCAGCAGCTTATTAATAGGGGGGGGCGTAAAGACCCAGTACTTC. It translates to CASSLLIGGGVKTQYF.

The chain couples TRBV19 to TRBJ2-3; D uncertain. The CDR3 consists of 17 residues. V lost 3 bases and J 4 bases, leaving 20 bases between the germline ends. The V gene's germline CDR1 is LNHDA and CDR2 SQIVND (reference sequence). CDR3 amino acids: CASSMFAGRTKSDTQYF. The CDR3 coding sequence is TGTGCCAGTAGTATGTTCGCCGGCAGAACCAAGTCAGATACGCAGTATTTT.

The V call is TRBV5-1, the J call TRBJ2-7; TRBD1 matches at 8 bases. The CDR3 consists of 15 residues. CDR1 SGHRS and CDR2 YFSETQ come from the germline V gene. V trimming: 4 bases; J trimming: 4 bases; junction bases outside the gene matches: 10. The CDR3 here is CASSIGQGMWYEQYF. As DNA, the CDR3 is TGCGCCAGCAGCATCGGACAGGGTATGTGGTACGAGCAGTACTTC.

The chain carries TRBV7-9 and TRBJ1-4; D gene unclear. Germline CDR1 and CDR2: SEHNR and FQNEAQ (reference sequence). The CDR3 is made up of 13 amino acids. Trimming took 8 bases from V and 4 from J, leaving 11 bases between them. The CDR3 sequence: CASAGPHNEKLFF. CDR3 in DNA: TGTGCCAGCGCCGGTCCCCATAATGAAAAACTGTTTTTT.

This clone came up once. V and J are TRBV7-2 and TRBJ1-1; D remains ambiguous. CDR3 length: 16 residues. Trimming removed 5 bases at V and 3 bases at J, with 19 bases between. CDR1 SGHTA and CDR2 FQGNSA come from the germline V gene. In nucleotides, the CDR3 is TGTGCCAGCAGCCGCGGTGGTACGGGCTATGACACTGAAGCTTTCTTT. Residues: CASSRGGTGYDTEAFF.

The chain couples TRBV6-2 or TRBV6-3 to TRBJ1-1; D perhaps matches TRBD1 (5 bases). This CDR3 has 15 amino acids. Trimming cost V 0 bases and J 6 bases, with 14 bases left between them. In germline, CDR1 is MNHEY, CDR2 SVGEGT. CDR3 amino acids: CASSYSGGMFSEAFF. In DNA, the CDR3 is TGTGCCAGCAGTTACTCTGGGGGTATGTTCTCTGAAGCTTTCTTT.

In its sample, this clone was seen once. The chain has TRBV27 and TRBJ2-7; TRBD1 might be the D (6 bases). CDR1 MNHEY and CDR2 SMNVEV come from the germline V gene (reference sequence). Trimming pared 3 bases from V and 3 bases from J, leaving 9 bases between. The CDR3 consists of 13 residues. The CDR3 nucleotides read TGTGCCAGCAGTTTCGCACAGGGCTACGAGCAGTACTTC. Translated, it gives CASSFAQGYEQYF.

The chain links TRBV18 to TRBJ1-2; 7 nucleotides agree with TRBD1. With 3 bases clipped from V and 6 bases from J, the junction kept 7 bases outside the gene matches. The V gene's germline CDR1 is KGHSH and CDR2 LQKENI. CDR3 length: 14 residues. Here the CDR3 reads CASSPSTGSHGYTF. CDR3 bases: TGTGCCAGCTCACCCTCGACAGGGAGTCATGGCTACACCTTC.

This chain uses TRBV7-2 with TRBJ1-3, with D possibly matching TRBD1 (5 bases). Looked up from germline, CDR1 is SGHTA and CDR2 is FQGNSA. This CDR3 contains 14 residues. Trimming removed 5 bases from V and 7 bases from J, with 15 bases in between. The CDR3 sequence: CASSPMGGRNTIYF. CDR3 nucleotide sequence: TGTGCCAGCAGCCCAATGGGGGGTCGGAACACCATATATTTT.